Presented here are 27 T cell receptor beta chains from one specimen sequenced in a study of blood T cells in healthy people across ages. With a J-beta primer mix and a sample-barcoded 5' primer, a second PCR ran roughly 6 to 12 cycles. TCRdb ran MiXCR on the 5' RACE reads and lists one entry per CDR3 protein. The sample yields 1,500,000 or so distinct CDR3 sequences, around 40% seen once. Sequenced material: blood. The receptors were sampled from a woman younger than 35 in good health.

This clonotype was detected only a few times. This chain connects TRBV20-1 to TRBJ2-3; tentative D call: TRBD2 (5 bases). Trimming pared 5 bases from V and 6 bases from J, leaving 6 bases between. The CDR3 spans 10 residues. The V gene's germline CDR1 is DFQATT and CDR2 SNEGSKA (reference sequence). In DNA, the CDR3 is TGCAGTGCTTGGAGGGATACGCAGTATTTT. Protein: CSAWRDTQYF.

There are a few counts of this clonotype. One end of the junction varies from germline; a read error may be responsible. CDR3: CAISHPGRGERSNYGYIF. The CDR3 DNA is TGTGCCATCAGTCACCCCGGGAGGGGGGAGAGATCTAACTATGGCTACATCTTC. The V and J genes are TRBV10-3 and TRBJ1-2, with D maybe TRBD1 (6 bases). Germline values: CDR1 ENHRY, CDR2 SYGVKD. The length of the CDR3 is 18 residues.

On this clonotype itself: One end of the junction is discordant with germline, which a read error may explain. The gene calls are TRBV29-1 and TRBJ2-1; D unclear. Germline CDR1 and CDR2: SQVTM and ANQGSEA. The CDR3 runs 12 residues. CDR3 sequence reads: CSVAVGYNERFF. The CDR3 region has the DNA TGCAGCGTGGCGGTAGGCTACAATGAGCGGTTCTTC.

This sequence joins TRBV4-3 and TRBJ2-1; TRBD1 aligns across 8 bases. CDR3 length equals 22 residues. CDR1 is LGHNA and CDR2 is YSLEER in the germline V gene. Losses at the gene ends were 0 bases for V and 0 bases for J; bases not matched to a gene: 19. The CDR3 DNA reads TGCGCCAGCAGCCAAGATGACGCCGGGTTAGACAGGGGCTTGAGCTCCTACAATGAGCAGTTCTTC. Translated, it gives CASSQDDAGLDRGLSSYNEQFF.

This clonotype was seen many times. For the CDR3, the DNA is TGCGCCAGCAGCTGGGAAGGGGGGGATGAGCAGTACTTC. This sequence encodes CASSWEGGDEQYF. The chain carries TRBV5-1 and TRBJ2-5, with D tentatively TRBD2 (7 bases). The V and J ends lost 3 bases and 11 bases respectively, with 17 bases between them. The CDR3 is made up of 13 amino acids. Germline V gene data show CDR1 as SGHRS and CDR2 as YFSETQ.

The rearrangement links TRBV6-1 to TRBJ2-2; no reliable D call. V gave up 2 bases and J gave up 4 bases, with 11 bases separating them. CDR3 size: 15 residues. In germline, CDR1 is MNHNS, CDR2 SASEGT. The CDR3 spells CASSERAPSTGELFF. The CDR3 DNA reads TGTGCCAGCAGTGAAAGGGCTCCGAGCACCGGGGAGCTGTTTTTT.

The rearrangement links TRBV28 to TRBJ2-4; 7 nucleotides align to TRBD1. The DNA end lines up better with TRBJ2-7; the J call may be wrong. The CDR3 extends over 13 amino acids. Germline CDR1 reads MDHEN; CDR2 reads SYDVKM. The CDR3 spells CASKGAGKAEQYF. As DNA, the CDR3 is TGTGCCAGCAAGGGGGCAGGGAAAGCCGAGCAGTACTTC.

The rearrangement uses TRBV20-1 and TRBJ1-1; D is possibly TRBD1 (5 bases). V lost 0 bases to trimming and J lost 0 bases, with 11 bases between them. This CDR3 has 15 amino acids. Germline values: CDR1 DFQATT, CDR2 SNEGSKA (reference sequence). The CDR3 DNA follows: TGCAGTGCTAGAGAAGCTAGGGGACTGAACACTGAAGCTTTCTTT. This gives the protein CSAREARGLNTEAFF.

The rearrangement joins TRBV9 to TRBJ2-7; D gene uncertain. The CDR3 has 13 residues. Trimming took 0 bases from V and 6 from J, leaving 10 bases between them. In germline, CDR1 is SGDLS, CDR2 YYNGEE. The CDR3 reads CASSVGVGREQYF. The CDR3 region has the DNA TGTGCCAGCAGCGTAGGAGTCGGGCGCGAGCAGTACTTC.

The rearrangement links TRBV27 to TRBJ2-7, with 7 nucleotides matching TRBD1. The CDR3 loop spans 14 amino acids. Germline-derived CDR1 and CDR2 are MNHEY and SMNVEV (reference sequence). V shed 6 bases, J shed 6 bases, and the junction held 11 bases outside the gene matches. The CDR3 loop reads CASRLTGWGLEQYF. The CDR3 nucleotides read TGTGCCAGCAGGCTGACAGGGTGGGGCCTCGAGCAGTACTTC.

This clonotype has more than one count but fewer than ten. The J gene is TRBJ1-6, the V gene TRBV28; D unclear. The CDR3 loop spans 12 amino acids. Trimming shortened V by 6 bases and J by 13 bases, and 13 bases separated the two germline ends. Per the germline V gene, CDR1 is MDHEN and CDR2 is SYDVKM. CDR3 amino acids: CASSTSKPPLHF. The CDR3 bases are TGTGCCAGCAGCACTAGCAAGCCTCCCCTCCACTTT.

The V call is TRBV5-1, the J call TRBJ2-1; D unresolved. The CDR3 spans 14 residues. Trimming shortened V by 0 bases and J by 10 bases, and 14 bases separated the two germline ends. The germline CDR1 and CDR2 sequences are SGHRS and YFSETQ. The CDR3 is CASSLALVAGEQFF. The CDR3 DNA sequence: TGCGCCAGCAGCTTGGCCCTGGTAGCTGGGGAGCAGTTCTTC.

This clonotype has more than one count but fewer than ten. The chain links TRBV7-8 to TRBJ1-4, with 10 positions matching TRBD1. This CDR3 is built from 16 residues. J lost 7 bases, V lost 0 bases, and 5 bases had no gene match. Germline V gene sequence: CDR1 SGHVS, CDR2 FQNEAQ. CDR3 sequence (DNA): TGTGCCAGCAGCTTAGCCAGACAGGGGGCTAGTGAAAAACTGTTTTTT. Its translation is CASSLARQGASEKLFF.

The CDR3 protein is CASSFPGVTYEQYF. The CDR3 DNA follows: TGTGCCAGCAGTTTCCCAGGGGTGACCTACGAGCAGTACTTC. The chain combines TRBV28 with TRBJ2-7, with a tentative D call TRBD1 (6 bases). This CDR3 contains 14 residues. The germline V gene has CDR1 MDHEN and CDR2 SYDVKM. The V and J ends lost 3 bases and 2 bases respectively, with 11 bases between them.

This clonotype was counted between two and nine times. The V gene is TRBV29-1, the J gene TRBJ2-3; D unresolved. This CDR3 is 12 amino acids long. The V end lost 3 bases, the J end lost 4 bases, and 8 bases lay between the germline ends. CDR1 and CDR2 (germline): SQVTM, ANQGSEA. CDR3: CSVEAVSDTQYF. The CDR3 DNA reads as TGCAGCGTTGAGGCGGTGTCAGATACGCAGTATTTT.

The V gene is TRBV20-1, the J gene TRBJ1-2; D ambiguous. This CDR3 region has 12 residues. CDR1 DFQATT and CDR2 SNEGSKA come from the germline V gene (reference sequence). V lost 3 bases and J 4 bases, leaving 9 bases between the germline ends. The CDR3, as DNA: TGCAGTGCTAGGACGGCCGTCTATGGCTACACCTTC. It specifies CSARTAVYGYTF.

V gene TRBV7-8 combines with J gene TRBJ1-5, with a possible D match to TRBD1 (6 bases). CDR1 is SGHVS, CDR2 FQNEAQ, per germline. CDR3 length: 17 amino acids. V was cut by 1 base and J by 4 bases, with 17 bases left in between. The CDR3 loop reads CASSLVISGTINQPQHF. The CDR3 DNA reads TGTGCCAGCAGCTTAGTTATATCCGGGACAATTAATCAGCCCCAGCATTTT.

V gene TRBV20-1 combines with J gene TRBJ1-4; 7 nucleotides agree with TRBD1. V was clipped by 5 bases and J by 8 bases; unmatched bases: 8. The germline V gene has CDR1 DFQATT and CDR2 SNEGSKA (reference sequence). The CDR3 is made up of 13 amino acids. The CDR3 reads CSAGQEVREKLFF. In DNA, the CDR3 is TGCAGTGCTGGACAGGAGGTTCGGGAAAAACTGTTTTTT.

The chain uses TRBV27 and TRBJ2-3; D not certain. This CDR3 is built from 13 residues. The V end was cut by 7 bases, the J end by 3 bases, with 11 bases between. CDR1 and CDR2 (germline): MNHEY, SMNVEV (reference sequence). CDR3 amino acids: CASMLVGTDTQYF. CDR3 nucleotides: TGTGCCAGCATGTTAGTCGGAACAGATACGCAGTATTTT.

This rearrangement joins TRBV7-2 to TRBJ2-3, with a possible D match to TRBD2 (5 bases). The CDR3 runs to 15 residues. V was pared by 5 bases and J by 0 bases, with 12 bases between. CDR1 is SGHTA and CDR2 is FQGNSA in the germline V gene. CDR3 sequence: CASSERRTSTDTQYF. DNA of the CDR3: TGTGCCAGCAGCGAACGCCGGACTAGCACAGATACGCAGTATTTT.

The chain recombines TRBV12-3 or TRBV12-4 with TRBJ2-1, with 8 bases matching TRBD2. V lost 7 bases and J lost 4; bases outside the gene matches: 9. The CDR3 is 15 amino acids. The CDR3 here is CASTRRGGHYNEQFF. The CDR3 region has the DNA TGTGCCAGCACTCGCCGGGGGGGTCATTACAATGAGCAGTTCTTC.

A remark on this clonotype: This may be a read error: a much more frequent sequence differs by one nucleotide. The CDR3 bases are TGCAGCGTCACACCCGGACTAGGTGTATGGTTCTTC. This encodes CSVTPGLGVWFF. The J gene is TRBJ2-1, the V gene TRBV29-1, with 7 nucleotides matching TRBD2. Germline trimming cut 6 bases from V and 15 bases from J; bases unmatched to any gene: 14. CDR3 length equals 12 residues. The germline V gene has CDR1 SQVTM and CDR2 ANQGSEA.

The chain employs TRBV20-1 and TRBJ2-1; D is ambiguous. TRBJ2-7 matches the DNA end more closely, so the J call is doubtful. Germline CDR1 and CDR2: DFQATT and SNEGSKA (reference sequence). CDR3 length: 14 residues. The CDR3 DNA is TGCAGTGCTGGACGGAGTAGCTCCTACAATGAGCAGTACTTC. It translates to CSAGRSSSYNEQYF.

The gene calls are TRBV5-1 and TRBJ2-1, with a possible D match to TRBD1 (5 bases). Germline lookup yields CDR1 SGHRS and CDR2 YFSETQ. With 1 base removed from V and 3 bases from J, the gap between germline ends came to 8 bases. The CDR3 has 14 residues. CDR3 amino acids: CASSLQDIYNEQFF. DNA of the CDR3: TGCGCCAGCAGCTTGCAGGACATCTACAATGAGCAGTTCTTC.

The chain employs TRBV20-1 and TRBJ2-1, with D possibly matching TRBD2 (6 bases). Germline values: CDR1 DFQATT, CDR2 SNEGSKA (reference sequence). The ends were cut back, 3 bases at V and 1 base at J, with 13 bases in the middle. The CDR3 spans 15 residues. The CDR3 region is CSARKSGGSYNEQFF. CDR3 bases: TGCAGTGCTAGGAAGAGCGGAGGGTCCTACAATGAGCAGTTCTTC.

This clonotype has more than one count but fewer than ten. The J gene is TRBJ2-3, the V gene TRBV6-1; TRBD1 agrees at 8 bases. Losses at the gene ends were 5 bases for V and 6 bases for J; bases not matched to a gene: 10. Germline V gene data show CDR1 as MNHNS and CDR2 as SASEGT. CDR3 length: 15 amino acids. This CDR3 is CASSLDRATRDTQYF. In DNA, the CDR3 is TGTGCCAGCAGTTTGGACAGGGCAACGAGGGATACGCAGTATTTT.

CDR3 region: CSVYPYRGSETQYF. The CDR3, as DNA: TGCAGCGTGTATCCTTACAGGGGTTCAGAGACCCAGTACTTC. The chain joins TRBV29-1 to TRBJ2-7; 7 positions match TRBD1. Near its end, the DNA agrees better with TRBJ2-5, so the J call may be wrong. CDR1 and CDR2 from the germline V gene are SQVTM and ANQGSEA. The CDR3 runs to 14 residues.